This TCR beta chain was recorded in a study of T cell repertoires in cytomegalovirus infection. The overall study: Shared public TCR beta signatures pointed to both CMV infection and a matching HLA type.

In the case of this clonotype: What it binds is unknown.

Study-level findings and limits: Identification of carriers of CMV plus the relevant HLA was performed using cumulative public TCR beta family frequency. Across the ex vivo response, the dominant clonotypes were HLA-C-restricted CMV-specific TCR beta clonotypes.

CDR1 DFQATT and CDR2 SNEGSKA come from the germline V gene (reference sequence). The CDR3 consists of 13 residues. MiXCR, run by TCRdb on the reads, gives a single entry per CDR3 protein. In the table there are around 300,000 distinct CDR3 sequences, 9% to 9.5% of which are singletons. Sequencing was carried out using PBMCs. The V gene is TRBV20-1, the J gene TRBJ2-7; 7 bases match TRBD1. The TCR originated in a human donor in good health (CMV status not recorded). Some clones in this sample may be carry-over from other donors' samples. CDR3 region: CSVWGTATYEQYF. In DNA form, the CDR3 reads TGCAGCGTCTGGGGGACAGCAACCTACGAGCAGTACTTC.